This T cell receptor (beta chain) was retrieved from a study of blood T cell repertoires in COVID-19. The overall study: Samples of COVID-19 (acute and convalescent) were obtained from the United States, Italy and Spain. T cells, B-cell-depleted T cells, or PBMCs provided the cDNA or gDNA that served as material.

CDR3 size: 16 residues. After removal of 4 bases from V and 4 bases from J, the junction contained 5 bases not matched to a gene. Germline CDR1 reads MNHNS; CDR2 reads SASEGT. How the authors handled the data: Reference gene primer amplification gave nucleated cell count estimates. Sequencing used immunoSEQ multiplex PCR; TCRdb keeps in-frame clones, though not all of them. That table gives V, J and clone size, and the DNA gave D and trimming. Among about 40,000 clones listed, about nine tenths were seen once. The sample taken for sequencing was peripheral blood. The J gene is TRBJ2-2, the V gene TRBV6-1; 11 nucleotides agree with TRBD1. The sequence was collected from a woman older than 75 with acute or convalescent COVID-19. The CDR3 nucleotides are TGTGCCAGCAGTGTCAGGACAGGGGGCGGCACCGGGGAGCTGTTTTTT. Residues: CASSVRTGGGTGELFF.